These 27 T cell receptor beta chains were all obtained from the same sample, sequenced in a study of blood T cell repertoires in COVID-19. Repertoires were generated with immunoSEQ multiplex PCR, while TCRdb's copy carries only in-frame clones and drops some. Of about 200,000 clones listed, roughly 80% are singletons. The sample was peripheral blood. The receptor source for this set is an elderly woman with acute or convalescent COVID-19.

The V and J genes are TRBV3-1 (or the pseudogene TRBV3-2) and TRBJ2-5; 8 nucleotides match TRBD2. The CDR3 length is 16 residues. The V segment lost 0 bases and the J segment 2 bases; nucleotides outside the gene matches: 5. CDR1 and CDR2 (germline): LGHDT, YNNKEL (reference sequence). CDR3 residues: CASSQEIAGSQETQYF. The CDR3 DNA sequence: TGTGCCAGCAGCCAAGAAATAGCGGGGTCTCAAGAGACCCAGTACTTC.

The chain couples TRBV12-5 to TRBJ2-3; 8 nucleotides match TRBD2. After removal of 6 bases from V and 2 bases from J, the junction contained 7 bases not matched to a gene. The CDR3 is 15 residues long. The germline V gene encodes CDR1 LGHNT and CDR2 FRNRAP. The chain's CDR3 is CASGAGGRNTDTQYF. The CDR3, as DNA: TGTGCTAGTGGAGCTGGCGGGAGGAACACAGATACGCAGTATTTT.

Only one count was recorded for this clone. The chain has TRBV6-5 and TRBJ2-5; D possibly corresponds to TRBD2 (6 bases). V was pared by 3 bases and J by 6 bases, with 11 bases between. The CDR3 contains 13 residues. Germline values: CDR1 MNHEY, CDR2 SVGAGI. DNA of the CDR3: TGTGCCAGCAGTTATTCCGGGACTCAGACCCAGTACTTC. Amino acids: CASSYSGTQTQYF.

V is TRBV9 and J is TRBJ2-1; 12 bases align to TRBD2. V lost 4 bases, J lost 5 bases, and 4 bases stayed unmatched. The length of the CDR3 is 15 residues. The V gene's germline CDR1 is SGDLS and CDR2 YYNGEE. The CDR3 loop is CASSPSGRADNEQFF. The CDR3 DNA is TGTGCCAGCAGCCCTAGCGGGAGGGCCGACAATGAGCAGTTCTTC.

The chain combines TRBV14 with TRBJ2-1; perhaps TRBD1 as D (7 bases). The CDR3 consists of 17 residues. V was pared by 1 base and J by 5 bases, with 18 bases between. Germline V gives CDR1 SGHDN, CDR2 FVKESK. CDR3 in amino acids: CASSQVMFAGGNNEQFF. The CDR3 bases are TGTGCCAGCAGCCAAGTAATGTTCGCAGGGGGGAACAATGAGCAGTTCTTC.

The V gene is TRBV7-2, the J gene TRBJ1-1; the D gene is possibly TRBD1 (5 bases). V lost 1 base, J lost 4 bases, and 19 bases lay in between. Germline V gene data show CDR1 as SGHTA and CDR2 as FQGNSA. CDR3 size: 17 residues. CDR3 protein: CASSLGASYSRGTEAFF. CDR3 DNA: TGTGCCAGCAGCTTAGGTGCCTCGTACAGTAGGGGCACTGAAGCTTTCTTT.

This sequence joins TRBV12-2 and TRBJ1-3; the table's D gene call, TRBD1, was not cross checked with the DNA. TRBV12-2 is deemed a pseudogene. The length of the CDR3 is 16 residues. The CDR3 sequence is CASRFHYRGHGNTIYF. The CDR3 region has the DNA TGTGCAAGTCGCTTCCACTACAGGGGGCACGGAAACACCATATATTTT.

This chain links TRBV5-8 with TRBJ2-1; possible D gene TRBD1, 6 bases. The CDR3 runs to 15 residues. CDR1 and CDR2 from the germline V gene are SGHTS and YDEGEE. Trimming stripped 4 bases from V and 5 bases from J, with 16 bases between. CDR3 residues: CASSLGANGHNEQFF. Written as DNA, the CDR3 is TGTGCCAGCAGCCTGGGGGCAAACGGCCACAATGAGCAGTTCTTC.

The genes are TRBV2 and TRBJ2-3, with TRBD2 matching over 8 bases. The CDR3 contains 15 residues. The ends lost 9 bases at V and 6 bases at J; junction bases unmatched: 14. Germline CDR1 reads SNHLY; CDR2 reads FYNNEI. CDR3 loop: CARSGLAQNRDTQYF. The DNA of the CDR3 is TGTGCCAGATCAGGACTAGCACAAAACAGGGATACGCAGTATTTT.

The V call is TRBV7-2, the J call TRBJ2-1; TRBD2 agrees at 9 bases. Trimming at V came to 0 bases and at J to 6 bases, leaving 9 bases not matched to a gene. CDR3 length equals 17 residues. Germline CDR1 reads SGHTA; CDR2 reads FQGNSA. CDR3 nucleotide sequence: TGTGCCAGCAGCTTAGCCCCCTCTAGCGGGGCCGGCAATGAGCAGTTCTTC. It codes for CASSLAPSSGAGNEQFF.

This chain links TRBV18 with TRBJ1-2, with 9 bases lining up with TRBD1. Germline V gene data show CDR1 as KGHSH and CDR2 as LQKENI. Germline trimming cut 3 bases from V and 8 bases from J; bases unmatched to any gene: 10. CDR3 length equals 15 residues. The CDR3 protein is CASSPRDREVRGYTF. The DNA of the CDR3 is TGTGCCAGCTCACCTCGGGACAGGGAAGTGCGGGGCTACACCTTC.

V and J are TRBV3-1 (or the pseudogene TRBV3-2) and TRBJ2-7, with D possibly matching TRBD1 (6 bases). The CDR3 consists of 15 residues. The V gene's germline CDR1 is LGHDT and CDR2 YNNKEL (reference sequence). V was cut by 2 bases and J by 9 bases, with 20 bases left in between. CDR3 loop: CASSQLRHTGSRQYF. Here the CDR3 DNA reads TGTGCCAGCAGCCAACTCCGCCATACAGGGAGCCGGCAGTACTTC.

The rearrangement joins TRBV5-4 to TRBJ1-1, with D perhaps matching TRBD1 (5 bases). Germline values: CDR1 SGHNT, CDR2 YYREEE (reference sequence). This CDR3 spans 17 amino acids. V lost 5 bases and J lost 0, with 20 bases in between. The CDR3: CASSNPTGRGMNTEAFF. The CDR3 DNA sequence: TGTGCCAGCAGTAACCCGACCGGAAGGGGTATGAACACTGAAGCTTTCTTT.

The rearrangement links TRBV5-1 to TRBJ2-5; tentative D call: TRBD2 (5 bases). The V end lost 0 bases, the J end lost 5 bases, and 11 bases lay between the germline ends. Germline V gives CDR1 SGHRS, CDR2 YFSETQ. The CDR3 has 14 residues. This chain's CDR3 is CASSLVVGEETQYF. The CDR3 DNA reads TGCGCCAGCAGCTTGGTTGTTGGGGAGGAGACCCAGTACTTC. The variable domain in full, with the rest retrieved from reference TRBV5-1 and TRBJ2-5, is KAGVTQTPRYLIKTRGQQVTLSCSPISGHRSVSWYQQTPGQGLQFLFEYFSETQRNKGNFPGRFSGRQFSNSRSEMNVSTLELGDSALYLCASSLVVGEETQYFGPGTRLLVL.

The table lists this clone with a few counts. V usage is TRBV5-6 and J usage is TRBJ1-5; D is possibly TRBD1 (5 bases). CDR3 length equals 15 residues. The V end was cut by 7 bases, the J end by 1 base, with 15 bases between. Per germline, CDR1 SGHDT and CDR2 YYEEEE. The CDR3 sequence: CASSKGGGSNQPQHF. Written as DNA, the CDR3 is TGTGCCAGCTCCAAAGGTGGGGGGAGCAATCAGCCCCAGCATTTT.

The chain links TRBV6-2 or TRBV6-3 to TRBJ2-3; 7 bases fit TRBD1. CDR1 is MNHEY, CDR2 SVGEGT, per germline. V was clipped by 6 bases and J by 3 bases; unmatched bases: 9. This CDR3 has 15 residues. The DNA for the CDR3 is TGTGCCAGCAGCCCGGGACAGTTAATAACAGATACGCAGTATTTT. Its translation: CASSPGQLITDTQYF.

This clone has a handful of counts. This chain connects TRBV19 to TRBJ1-1; a possible D gene is TRBD1 (6 bases). Per the germline V gene, CDR1 is LNHDA and CDR2 is SQIVND (reference sequence). The CDR3 loop spans 14 amino acids. V lost 9 bases and J lost 10, with 24 bases in between. The CDR3 protein is CARPLQQGWKAAFF. CDR3 nucleotide sequence: TGTGCCAGACCCCTCCAACAGGGTTGGAAGGCAGCTTTCTTT.

This clone came up once. V gene TRBV4-2 combines with J gene TRBJ2-1; perhaps TRBD2 as D (6 bases). CDR1 is LGHNA and CDR2 is YNFKEQ in the germline V gene. Trimming removed 3 bases from V and 1 base from J, with 16 bases in between. The CDR3 runs 17 residues. CDR3 region: CASSQSGVSGSYNEQFF. As DNA, the CDR3 is TGTGCCAGCAGCCAGTCGGGGGTCTCAGGGTCCTACAATGAGCAGTTCTTC.

The chain is built from TRBV5-1 and TRBJ2-2; 13 nucleotides align to TRBD2. Germline CDR1 reads SGHRS; CDR2 reads YFSETQ. The CDR3 is 17 amino acids. With 3 bases clipped from V and 1 base from J, the junction kept 3 bases outside the gene matches. The chain's CDR3 is CASSSRLAGGNTGELFF. The DNA of the CDR3 is TGCGCCAGCAGCTCAAGACTAGCGGGAGGGAACACCGGGGAGCTGTTTTTT.

This rearrangement joins TRBV6-2 or TRBV6-3 to TRBJ2-1; possibly TRBD1 for D (6 bases). The germline gives CDR1 MNHEY, CDR2 SVGEGT. This CDR3 comprises 15 residues. V lost 2 bases to trimming and J lost 5 bases, with 13 bases between them. The CDR3 region is CASSYLQGSDNEQFF. Written as DNA, the CDR3 is TGTGCCAGCAGTTACCTACAGGGCTCAGACAATGAGCAGTTCTTC.

This chain connects TRBV3-1 (or the pseudogene TRBV3-2) to TRBJ2-5; a possible D gene is TRBD1 (6 bases). CDR1 is LGHDT, CDR2 YNNKEL, per germline (reference sequence). The CDR3 totals 15 residues. Trimming pared 8 bases from V and 4 bases from J, leaving 20 bases between. CDR3 region: CASSQRDKTGETQYF. CDR3 nucleotide sequence: TGTGCCAGCTCGCAAAGGGACAAAACAGGAGAGACCCAGTACTTC.

This clone was recorded once. The chain has TRBV2 and TRBJ2-1, with D tentatively TRBD2 (6 bases). With 2 bases removed from V and 6 bases from J, the gap between germline ends came to 17 bases. This CDR3 contains 16 residues. CDR1 and CDR2 from the germline V gene are SNHLY and FYNNEI. In DNA, the CDR3 is TGTGCCAGCAGTGAACCGGGGGTCGGTCCTGGCAATGAGCAGTTCTTC. Residues: CASSEPGVGPGNEQFF.

As DNA, the CDR3 is TGCGCCAGCAGCCCTCTTGGGGGGGGTGAAGGAACTAATGAAAAACTGTTTTTT. Encoded protein: CASSPLGGGEGTNEKLFF. This chain connects TRBV5-1 to TRBJ1-4, with a weak D call TRBD1 (5 bases). From germline, CDR1 is SGHRS and CDR2 YFSETQ. Trimming removed 4 bases at V and 1 base at J, with 20 bases between. CDR3 length: 18 residues. Looking up the rest from reference TRBV5-1 and TRBJ1-4 gives the full variable domain: KAGVTQTPRYLIKTRGQQVTLSCSPISGHRSVSWYQQTPGQGLQFLFEYFSETQRNKGNFPGRFSGRQFSNSRSEMNVSTLELGDSALYLCASSPLGGGEGTNEKLFFGSGTQLSVL.

The chain links TRBV6-5 to TRBJ1-5; 8 nucleotides line up with TRBD1. Losses at the gene ends were 10 bases for V and 2 bases for J; bases not matched to a gene: 4. Germline V gene sequence: CDR1 MNHEY, CDR2 SVGAGI. This CDR3 comprises 13 residues. CDR3 DNA: TGTGCCACCACCAGGGGGCGCAATCAGCCCCAGCATTTT. This codes for CATTRGRNQPQHF.

The gene calls are TRBV3-1 (or the pseudogene TRBV3-2) and TRBJ1-1; tentative D call: TRBD1 (6 bases). Between the trimmed V and J ends, which lost 4 bases and 7 bases, there was a span of 16 bases. This CDR3 comprises 14 residues. Germline V gene lookup returns CDR1 LGHDT and CDR2 YNNKEL (reference sequence). The CDR3 region has the DNA TGTGCCAGCAGCCTGCAACAGGGCGCAGATGAAGCTTTCTTT. Amino acid sequence: CASSLQQGADEAFF.

The rearrangement links TRBV3-1 (or the pseudogene TRBV3-2) to TRBJ2-2; 7 positions match TRBD1. Germline CDR1 is LGHDT and CDR2 is YNNKEL (reference sequence). Unmatched junction bases numbered 4, after V lost 0 bases and J lost 9 bases. The CDR3 is 14 amino acids. CDR3: CASSQETGVRELFF. DNA of the CDR3: TGTGCCAGCAGCCAAGAAACAGGGGTTCGGGAGCTGTTTTTT.

The V gene is TRBV19, the J gene TRBJ1-2, with D possibly TRBD1 on 5 matching bases. V was cut by 4 bases and J by 0 bases, with 9 bases left in between. Per germline, CDR1 LNHDA and CDR2 SQIVND (reference sequence). There are 14 residues in the CDR3. The CDR3 reads CASSRGGANYGYTF. CDR3 sequence (DNA): TGTGCCAGTAGTAGGGGCGGAGCTAACTATGGCTACACCTTC.